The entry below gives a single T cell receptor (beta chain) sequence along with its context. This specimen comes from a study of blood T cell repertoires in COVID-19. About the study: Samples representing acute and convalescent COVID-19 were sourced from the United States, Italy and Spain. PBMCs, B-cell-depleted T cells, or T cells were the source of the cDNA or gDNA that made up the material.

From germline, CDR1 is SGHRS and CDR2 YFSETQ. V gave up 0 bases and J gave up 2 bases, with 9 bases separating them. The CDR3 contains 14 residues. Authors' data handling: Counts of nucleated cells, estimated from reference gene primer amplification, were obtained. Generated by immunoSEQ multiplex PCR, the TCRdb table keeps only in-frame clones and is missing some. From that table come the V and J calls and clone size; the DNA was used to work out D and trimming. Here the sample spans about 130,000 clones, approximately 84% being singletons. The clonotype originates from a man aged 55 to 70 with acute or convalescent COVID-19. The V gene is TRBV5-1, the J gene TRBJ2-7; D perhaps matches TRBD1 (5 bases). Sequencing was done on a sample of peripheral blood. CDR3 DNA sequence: TGCGCCAGCAGCTTGGAACAGGTACCCTACGAGCAGTACTTC. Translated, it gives CASSLEQVPYEQYF.